This T cell receptor beta chain came from a study of CD8 T cells in ankylosing spondylitis (dated by TCRdb to the late 2010s). Regarding the study in general: The study profiled T cell receptor beta repertoires in healthy donors and ankylosing spondylitis patients to find disease-linked TCR variants. The full study cohort comprised approximately 23 ankylosing spondylitis patients and around 100 healthy donors. Peripheral blood was sampled, and synovial fluid was also collected from ankylosing spondylitis patients. Beyond this particular receptor, the publication reports: Some motif variants had previously been reported in the synovial fluid and blood of reactive arthritis patients, which suggests shared mechanisms of disease initiation. In peripheral blood, the disease-linked clones were found at relatively low frequencies and had a CD8+ phenotype. Blood from ankylosing spondylitis patients appeared to be characterized by a TCR beta motif composed of about eight highly homologous amino acid variants. The disease-linked clones were reported as significantly enriched in matched synovial fluid samples from ankylosing spondylitis patients.

The sample was run on an Illumina HiSeq 2500. Quantitative 5'-RACE with molecular barcodes was the method used to prepare the TCR beta libraries. The authors' analysis ran thus. A new computational method, built on a probabilistic model of VDJ rearrangement, was used to identify disease-linked TCR variants. TCRdb took the public reads, trimmed them with fastp at Q25, ran MiXCR for clone calling and kept in-frame beta chains. CDR3 protein duplicates are merged, each entry listing the most common genes and DNA. The V and J calls reflect TCRdb's pipeline rather than the authors' work. Present in this sample are about 200,000 distinct CDR3 sequences, 20% to 30% of which were seen just once. About 7% of the sample goes to the ten largest clones. There are 15 amino acids in the CDR3, from cysteine to phenylalanine inclusive. Only the CDR3 part of the read is kept: 45 bases, read in frame from the first base. V drops 2 bases and J drops 9 bases, leaving 17 bases in between. The germline V gene specifies MGHDK as CDR1 and SYGVNS as CDR2.

This clonotype turned up a few times. Its antigen has not been determined. The sample holds no much larger clone one base away, and base qualities are not on file. The rearrangement combines TRBV25-1 with TRBJ2-1; the D gene is perhaps TRBD1, from 6 matching bases. Sequenced material: blood, either unsorted or a sorted T cell fraction (not recorded which). This receptor was obtained from a male donor with ankylosing spondylitis or in good health (not recorded which). Read as DNA, the sequence is TGTGCCAGCAGTGAAGGCTGGACCAGGGGAGCTGAGCAGTTCTTC. This codes for CASSEGWTRGAEQFF.